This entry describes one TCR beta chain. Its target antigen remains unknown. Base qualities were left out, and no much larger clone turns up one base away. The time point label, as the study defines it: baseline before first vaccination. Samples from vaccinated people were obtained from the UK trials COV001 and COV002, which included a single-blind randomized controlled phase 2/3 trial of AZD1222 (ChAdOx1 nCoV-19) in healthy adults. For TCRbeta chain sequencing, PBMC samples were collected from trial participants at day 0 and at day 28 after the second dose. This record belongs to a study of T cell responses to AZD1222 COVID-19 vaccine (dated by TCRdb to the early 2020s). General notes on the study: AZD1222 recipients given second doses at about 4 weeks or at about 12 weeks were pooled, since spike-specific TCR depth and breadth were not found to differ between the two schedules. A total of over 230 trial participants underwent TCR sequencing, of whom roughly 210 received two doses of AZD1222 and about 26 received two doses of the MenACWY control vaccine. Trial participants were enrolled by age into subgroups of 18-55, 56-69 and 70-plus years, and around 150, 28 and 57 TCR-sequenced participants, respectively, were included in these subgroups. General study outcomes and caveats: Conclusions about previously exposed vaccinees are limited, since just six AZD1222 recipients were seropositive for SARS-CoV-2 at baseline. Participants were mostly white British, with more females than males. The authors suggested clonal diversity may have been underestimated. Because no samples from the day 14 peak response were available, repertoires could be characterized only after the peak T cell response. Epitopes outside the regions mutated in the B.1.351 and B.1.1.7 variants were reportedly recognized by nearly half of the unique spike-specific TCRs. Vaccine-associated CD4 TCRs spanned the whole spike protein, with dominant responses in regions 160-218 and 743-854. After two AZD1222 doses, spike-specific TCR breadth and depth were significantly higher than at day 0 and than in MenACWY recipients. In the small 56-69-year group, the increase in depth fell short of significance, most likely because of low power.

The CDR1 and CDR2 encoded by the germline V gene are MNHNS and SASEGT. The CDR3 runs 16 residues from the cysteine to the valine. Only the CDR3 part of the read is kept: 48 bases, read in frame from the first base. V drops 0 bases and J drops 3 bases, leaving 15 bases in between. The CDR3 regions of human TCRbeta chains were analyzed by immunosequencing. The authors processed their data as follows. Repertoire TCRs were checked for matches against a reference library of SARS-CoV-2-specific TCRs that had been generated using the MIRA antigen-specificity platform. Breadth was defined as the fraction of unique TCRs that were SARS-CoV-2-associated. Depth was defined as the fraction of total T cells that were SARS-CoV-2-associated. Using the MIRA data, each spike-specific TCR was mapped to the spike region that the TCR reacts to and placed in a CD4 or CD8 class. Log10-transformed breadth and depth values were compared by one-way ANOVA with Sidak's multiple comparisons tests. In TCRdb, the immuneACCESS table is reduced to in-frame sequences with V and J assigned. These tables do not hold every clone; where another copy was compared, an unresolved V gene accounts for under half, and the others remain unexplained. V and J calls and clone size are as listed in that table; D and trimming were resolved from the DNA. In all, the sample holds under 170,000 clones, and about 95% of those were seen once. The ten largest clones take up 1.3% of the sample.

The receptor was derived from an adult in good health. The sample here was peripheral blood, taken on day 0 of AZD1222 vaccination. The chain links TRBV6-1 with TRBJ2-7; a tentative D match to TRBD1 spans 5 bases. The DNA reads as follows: TGTGCCAGCAGTGAAGCAGGGGCGGTGGGAATCTACGAGCAGTACGTC. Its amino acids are CASSEAGAVGIYEQYV.